These T cell receptor beta chains were read from a single sample in a study of cytomegalovirus exposure and HLA in healthy donors. Sequencing was performed with immunoSEQ multiplex PCR; in TCRdb, only in-frame clones are kept and a portion is missing. The sample holds under 150,000 clones, over 70% seen once. Sequenced input: PBMCs. The source of these receptors is a woman aged 35 to 49 in good health and CMV-seronegative. Each CDR3 is given with its conserved first and last residue. Each record gives: J gene, clone size, V gene, D gene, CDR3 protein, CDR3 DNA. D genes are given only for firm matches. Clone size is given for some rows only: seen once, a few or many times, or a class if the clone is expanded.

TRBJ1-1 - TRBV6-5 - CASTLDGMNTEAFF TGTGCCAGCACCCTAGACGGGATGAACACTGAAGCTTTCTTT
TRBJ2-3 once TRBV5-1 - CASSLGGRGLDTQYF TGCGCCAGCAGCTTGGGAGGGCGGGGGCTAGATACGCAGTATTTT
TRBJ1-2 - TRBV5-1 TRBD1 CASSPQGADYGYTF TGCGCCAGCAGCCCCCAGGGGGCGGACTATGGCTACACCTTC
TRBJ2-3 - TRBV10-1 TRBD2 CASSFGLASDTQYF TGCGCCAGCAGCTTCGGACTAGCGTCAGATACGCAGTATTTT
TRBJ2-1 - TRBV19 TRBD1 CASSPDRGLYNEQFF TGTGCCAGTAGTCCCGACAGGGGGCTCTACAATGAGCAGTTCTTC
TRBJ1-2 - TRBV6-5 TRBD1 CASWTGPYGYTF TGTGCCAGTTGGACAGGGCCCTATGGCTACACCTTC
TRBJ1-1 - TRBV18 - CASSPPGANMNTEAFF TGTGCCAGCTCACCACCAGGGGCAAACATGAACACTGAAGCTTTCTTT
TRBJ2-7 - TRBV18 - CASSPGTGREYEQYF TGTGCCAGCTCACCCGGTACAGGGCGCGAGTACGAGCAGTACTTC
TRBJ2-6 - TRBV6-1 - CASSEDSSRANVLTF TGTGCCAGCAGTGAAGACTCGAGCCGGGCCAACGTCCTGACTTTC
TRBJ2-1 - TRBV5-4 - CASSLVSNNEQFF TGTGCCAGCAGCTTGGTTTCCAACAATGAGCAGTTCTTC
TRBJ1-1 - TRBV5-1 TRBD1 CASGTGGAEGSEAFF TGCGCCAGCGGTACAGGGGGCGCGGAGGGCTCTGAAGCTTTCTTT
TRBJ1-1 - TRBV7-2 TRBD1 CASRRQGNRGTEAFF TGTGCCAGCAGACGTCAAGGAAACAGGGGCACTGAAGCTTTCTTT
TRBJ2-1 - TRBV11-3 - CASSDFGPYNEQFF TGTGCCAGCAGTGATTTCGGTCCCTACAATGAGCAGTTCTTC
TRBJ1-2 - TRBV6-5 - CASKPTVSYYGYTF TGTGCCAGCAAACCGACAGTTAGCTATTATGGCTACACCTTC
TRBJ1-4 - TRBV6-5 TRBD1 CASSLGQGLNEKLFF TGTGCCAGCAGTCTGGGACAGGGGCTTAATGAAAAACTGTTTTTT
TRBJ1-2 - TRBV5-4 TRBD1 CASSPAPDRDGYTF TGTGCCAGCAGCCCTGCCCCCGACAGGGATGGCTACACCTTC
TRBJ1-1 - TRBV6-5 TRBD1 CASRPTGGNTEAFF TGTGCCAGCAGGCCGACAGGGGGGAACACTGAAGCTTTCTTT
TRBJ2-2 once TRBV27 TRBD2 CASRTLADTGELFF TGTGCCAGCAGGACACTAGCGGACACCGGGGAGCTGTTTTTT
TRBJ1-5 - TRBV7-8 - CVSGQGLGQPQHF TGTGTCAGCGGCCAGGGGTTGGGTCAGCCCCAGCATTTT
TRBJ2-3 - TRBV28 - CASKAGTDTDTQYF TGTGCCAGCAAGGCAGGAACAGATACAGATACGCAGTATTTT
TRBJ1-2 - TRBV21-1 - CASSNIWSIGVMRGYTF TGTGCCAGCAGCAATATATGGAGCATCGGGGTGATGCGCGGCTACACCTTC
TRBJ1-4 - TRBV28 TRBD1 CASSQGQAGEKLFF TGTGCCAGCAGCCAAGGACAGGCTGGGGAAAAACTGTTTTTT
TRBJ1-1 - TRBV10-1 - CASSESSWTVNTEAFF TGCGCCAGCAGTGAGTCGTCATGGACAGTAAACACTGAAGCTTTCTTT
TRBJ2-1 - TRBV6-1 - CASEQATVGNNEQFF TGTGCCTCAGAACAGGCGACAGTAGGCAACAATGAGCAGTTCTTC
TRBJ2-5 - TRBV10-3 TRBD2 CAISESNAAGGPRETQYF TGTGCCATCAGTGAGTCGAATGCTGCGGGAGGGCCCCGAGAGACCCAGTACTTC
TRBJ1-5 - TRBV6-6 TRBD1 CASNTGTGRNQPQHF TGTGCCAGCAACACCGGGACAGGGCGCAATCAGCCCCAGCATTTT
TRBJ2-1 - TRBV29-1 - CSVETGRGYNEQFF TGCAGCGTTGAGACCGGCCGCGGTTACAATGAGCAGTTCTTC
TRBJ2-4 - TRBV10-1 - CASSENRAVDKNIQYF TGCGCCAGCAGTGAGAACAGGGCAGTGGACAAAAACATTCAGTACTTC
TRBJ2-7 - TRBV7-6 TRBD1 CASSPRQGPSYEQYF TGTGCCAGCAGCCCCCGACAGGGTCCCTCCTACGAGCAGTACTTC
TRBJ2-5 - TRBV28 TRBD1 CASTRWPVDRVVETQYF TGTGCCAGCACCCGTTGGCCCGTGGACAGGGTCGTGGAGACCCAGTACTTC
TRBJ2-5 - TRBV18 TRBD1 CASSRLAGTEGETQYF TGTGCCAGCTCACGCCTTGCCGGGACAGAGGGCGAGACCCAGTACTTC
TRBJ1-1 - TRBV18 TRBD1 CASSRTGAIMNTEAFF TGTGCCAGCTCACGGACAGGGGCGATAATGAACACTGAAGCTTTCTTT
TRBJ2-1 - TRBV9 - CASSVDGVGEQFF TGTGCCAGCAGCGTAGACGGGGTAGGTGAGCAGTTCTTC
TRBJ2-5 - TRBV13 - CASSPEAEQETQYF TGTGCCAGCAGCCCCGAGGCGGAACAAGAGACCCAGTACTTC
TRBJ1-2 - TRBV6-5 TRBD1 CASKQGANYGYTF TGTGCCAGCAAACAGGGGGCCAACTATGGCTACACCTTC
TRBJ2-3 - TRBV7-9 TRBD2 CASSPRGGTNTDTQYF TGTGCCAGCAGCCCCCGGGGGGGGACTAACACAGATACGCAGTATTTT
TRBJ2-7 - TRBV18 TRBD1 CASSPRLDRVGEQYF TGTGCCAGCTCACCACGGTTGGACAGGGTGGGCGAGCAGTACTTC
TRBJ2-7 - TRBV5-1 TRBD1 CASSPKGQKDYEQYF TGCGCCAGCAGCCCTAAGGGACAGAAGGACTACGAGCAGTACTTC
TRBJ1-6 - TRBV6-5 - CASRPPGRENSPLHF TGTGCCAGCAGGCCGCCAGGCCGCGAGAATTCACCCCTCCACTTT
TRBJ1-2 few TRBV6-5 TRBD1 CASSRSGGAGYGYTF TGTGCCAGCAGCCGATCAGGGGGCGCGGGCTATGGCTACACCTTC
TRBJ2-5 - TRBV5-3 TRBD2 CARSPLGCRGGPLQETQYF TGTGCCAGAAGCCCACTCGGGTGCCGGGGGGGACCGCTGCAAGAGACCCAGTACTTC
TRBJ1-2 - TRBV7-6 - CASTQGAGTAYGYTF TGTGCCAGCACCCAAGGTGCAGGGACTGCGTATGGCTACACCTTC
TRBJ1-1 - TRBV30 - CAWNRDREAFF TGTGCCTGGAACCGAGACAGGGAAGCTTTCTTT
TRBJ1-5 - TRBV7-8 - CASSLAFPSLNQPQHF TGTGCCAGCAGCTTAGCGTTTCCTTCTCTCAATCAGCCCCAGCATTTT
TRBJ2-1 - TRBV5-4 TRBD2 CASRAAGTSGTGYNEQFF TGTGCCAGCAGGGCCGCCGGGACTAGCGGGACTGGTTACAATGAGCAGTTCTTC
TRBJ2-3 once TRBV15 TRBD2 CATRRGGRTTSTDTQYF TGTGCCACCAGGCGGGGGGGACGTACGACTAGCACAGATACGCAGTATTTT
TRBJ2-1 - TRBV5-6 TRBD1 CASSSDRGFNEQFF TGTGCCAGCAGCTCAGACAGGGGGTTCAATGAGCAGTTCTTC
TRBJ1-2 - TRBV5-1 TRBD1 CASGTGGGYGYTF TGCGCCAGCGGAACAGGGGGCGGCTATGGCTACACCTTC
TRBJ2-2 few TRBV21-1 - CATKPGEGNTGELFF TGTGCCACCAAACCAGGGGAGGGGAACACCGGGGAGCTGTTTTTT
TRBJ2-1 - TRBV6-6 - CASSYLDGKYNEQFF TGTGCCAGCAGTTACTTGGACGGGAAGTACAATGAGCAGTTCTTC
TRBJ1-1 few TRBV6-6 - CASSYGHLNTEAFF TGTGCCAGCAGTTACGGACATCTGAACACTGAAGCTTTCTTT
TRBJ2-5 - TRBV15 TRBD2 CATSETSGSSETQYF TGTGCCACCAGCGAGACTAGCGGGAGTTCGGAGACCCAGTACTTC
TRBJ2-5 - TRBV6-5 TRBD2 CASSYIAGPPLWQYF TGTGCCAGCAGTTACATAGCGGGACCCCCGCTATGGCAGTACTTC
TRBJ2-3 - TRBV19 - CASSFSPVLGTDTQYF TGTGCCAGTAGTTTCTCCCCGGTTTTGGGCACAGATACGCAGTATTTT
TRBJ2-2 - TRBV5-1 - CASSVQRVTGELFF TGCGCCAGCAGCGTACAGAGGGTCACCGGGGAGCTGTTTTTT
TRBJ1-1 - TRBV27 - CASSLSPEWNTEAFF TGTGCCAGCAGTTTATCTCCTGAGTGGAACACTGAAGCTTTCTTT
TRBJ1-2 - TRBV27 - CASRPFGDTNYGYTF TGTGCCAGCAGACCATTTGGGGACACCAACTATGGCTACACCTTC
TRBJ1-5 few TRBV6-1 - CASSGRIQGSLGNQPQHF TGTGCCAGCAGTGGTCGCATACAGGGCAGCTTGGGGAATCAGCCCCAGCATTTT
TRBJ2-5 - TRBV25-1 - CASSEYSGGIQETQYF TGTGCCAGCAGTGAATATTCCGGGGGAATTCAAGAGACCCAGTACTTC
TRBJ2-1 - TRBV5-1 - CASSRVQFDEQFF TGCGCCAGCAGCCGGGTTCAGTTCGATGAGCAGTTCTTC